The T cell receptor beta chain under discussion was sequenced for a study of CD8 T cells in ankylosing spondylitis. The CDR3 consists of 15 residues. Germline assignment: CDR1 DFQATT and CDR2 SNEGSKA (reference sequence). V lost 7 bases and J lost 0, with 18 bases in between. The study's findings and limits: A motif of 8 or 9 highly homologous TCR beta variants was seen as apparently characteristic of ankylosing spondylitis blood. Clones linked to disease, bearing a CD8+ phenotype, were relatively rare in peripheral blood. Researchers reportedly found disease-linked clones significantly enriched in matched ankylosing spondylitis synovial fluid. In the blood and synovial fluid of reactive arthritis, some motif variants had been previously reported.

A note on this clonotype: Its antigen is not identified.

TCRdb fed the 5' RACE reads into MiXCR, producing one record per CDR3 protein. The data contain around 150,000 distinct CDR3 sequences, around two fifths of them seen just once; the ten biggest clones take up approximately 14%. The clonotype was recovered from a male donor with ankylosing spondylitis. The chain joins TRBV20-1 to TRBJ2-5; no firm D call. The sample comprised synovial fluid, either unsorted or a sorted T cell fraction (not recorded which). CDR3 amino acids: CSGMDPYEDQETQYF. The CDR3 bases are TGCAGTGGCATGGACCCTTACGAAGACCAAGAGACCCAGTACTTC.